This T cell receptor beta chain stems from a study of T-cell memory formation after mild COVID-19. General study results and limits: Clones which contracted sat mainly in CM and EM if CD4+, and in EMRA if CD8+. Memory cells collected pre-infection included some clones that later responded, suggesting cross-reactive memory joined. There was no confirmation that second-wave clones peaking on day 37 were SARS-CoV-2 specific.

TCRdb fed the 5' RACE reads into MiXCR, producing one record per CDR3 protein. The sample carries roughly 250,000 distinct CDR3 sequences, about a sixth recorded once. Remarks on this clonotype: Its antigen remains unidentified.

In germline, CDR1 is SGHNT, CDR2 YYREEE (reference sequence). The CDR3 is made up of 17 amino acids. V shed 4 bases and J 6 bases; nucleotides not matched to a gene: 13. The sequence was obtained from a man younger than 30 who had mild COVID-19 (a few samples of this study predate the infection). Cell type and time point are not known. The sequenced sample consisted of PBMCs or a T cell subset sorted from them (not recorded which). The gene calls are TRBV5-4 and TRBJ2-7; 13 nucleotides match TRBD2. CDR3 protein: CASSPQLAGGTSGEQYF. In nucleotides, the CDR3 is TGTGCCAGCAGCCCACAACTAGCGGGGGGGACTTCAGGCGAGCAGTACTTC.